This record concerns one T cell receptor (beta chain) sequence. Its antigen is undetermined. The data originate from a study of breast tumors, draining lymph nodes, adjacent tissues. General study findings and limits: Findings are consistent with lymph node origin and intratumoral expansion of most tumor T cells.

The germline V gene has CDR1 LGHNA and CDR2 YNFKEQ. Between the trimmed V and J ends, which lost 0 bases and 6 bases, there was a span of 7 bases. CDR3 length equals 13 residues. TCRdb re-analysed the multiplex PCR reads in MiXCR, keeping a single row per CDR3 protein. The sample has more than 250,000 distinct CDR3 sequences, over 30% seen once; the top ten hold more than 0.85%. Breast cancer patients provided tissue from their axillary draining lymph nodes. This receptor was obtained from a female donor with breast cancer. Some clones in this sample may be carry-over from other donors' samples. The material sequenced was axillary lymph node tissue. The V call is TRBV4-2, the J call TRBJ2-3; no definite D call. DNA for the CDR3: TGTGCCAGCAGCCAAGAGGCGGAGGATACGCAGTATTTT. Encoded protein: CASSQEAEDTQYF.